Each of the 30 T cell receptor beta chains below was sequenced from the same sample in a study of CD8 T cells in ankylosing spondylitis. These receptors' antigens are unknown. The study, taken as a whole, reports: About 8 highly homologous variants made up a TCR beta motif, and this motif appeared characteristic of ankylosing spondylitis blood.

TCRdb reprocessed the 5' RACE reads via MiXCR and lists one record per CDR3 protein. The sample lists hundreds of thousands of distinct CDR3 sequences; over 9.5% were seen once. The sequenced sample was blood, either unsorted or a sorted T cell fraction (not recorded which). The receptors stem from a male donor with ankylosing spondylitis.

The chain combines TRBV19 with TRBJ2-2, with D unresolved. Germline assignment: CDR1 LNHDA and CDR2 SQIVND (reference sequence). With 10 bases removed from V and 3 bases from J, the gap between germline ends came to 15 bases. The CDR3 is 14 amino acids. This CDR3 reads CATRKGPDTGELFF. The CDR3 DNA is TGTGCCACCAGAAAGGGTCCCGACACCGGGGAGCTGTTTTTT.

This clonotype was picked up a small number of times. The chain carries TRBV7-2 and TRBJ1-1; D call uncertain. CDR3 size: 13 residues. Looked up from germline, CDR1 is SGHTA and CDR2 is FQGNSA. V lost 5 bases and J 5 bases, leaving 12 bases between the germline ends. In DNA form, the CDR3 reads TGTGCCAGCAGCCGCCCTGGGAGTACTGAAGCTTTCTTT. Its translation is CASSRPGSTEAFF.

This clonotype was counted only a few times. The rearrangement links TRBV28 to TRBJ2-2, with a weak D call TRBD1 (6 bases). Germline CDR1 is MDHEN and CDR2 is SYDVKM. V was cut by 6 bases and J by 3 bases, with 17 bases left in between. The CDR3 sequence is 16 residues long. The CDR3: CASSSNRALDTGELFF. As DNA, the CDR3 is TGTGCCAGCAGCTCGAACAGGGCGTTGGACACCGGGGAGCTGTTTTTT.

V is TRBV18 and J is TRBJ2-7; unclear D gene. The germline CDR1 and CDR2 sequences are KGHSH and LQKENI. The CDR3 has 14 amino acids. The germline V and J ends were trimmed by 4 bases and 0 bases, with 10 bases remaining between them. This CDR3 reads CASSQTGFSYEQYF. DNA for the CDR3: TGTGCCAGCTCACAAACCGGGTTCTCCTACGAGCAGTACTTC.

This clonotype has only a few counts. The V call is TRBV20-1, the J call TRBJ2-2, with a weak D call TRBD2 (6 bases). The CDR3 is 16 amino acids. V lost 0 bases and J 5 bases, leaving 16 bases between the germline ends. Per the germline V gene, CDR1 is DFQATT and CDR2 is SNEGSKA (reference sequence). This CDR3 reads CSARDPGRSITGELFF. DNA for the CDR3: TGCAGTGCTAGAGATCCGGGGAGGAGTATTACCGGGGAGCTGTTTTTT.

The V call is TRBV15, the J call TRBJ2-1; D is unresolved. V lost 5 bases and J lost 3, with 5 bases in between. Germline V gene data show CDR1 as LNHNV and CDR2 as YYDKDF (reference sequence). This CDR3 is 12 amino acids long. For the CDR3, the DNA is TGTGCCACCAGCGGCGGCTACAATGAGCAGTTCTTC. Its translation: CATSGGYNEQFF.

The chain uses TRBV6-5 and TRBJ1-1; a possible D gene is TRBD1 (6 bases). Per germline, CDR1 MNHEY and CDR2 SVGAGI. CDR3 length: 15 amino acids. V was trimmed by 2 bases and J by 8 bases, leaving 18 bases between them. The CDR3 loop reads CASSYDRLTLSEAFF. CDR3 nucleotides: TGTGCCAGCAGTTACGACAGGCTTACTCTCTCCGAAGCTTTCTTT.

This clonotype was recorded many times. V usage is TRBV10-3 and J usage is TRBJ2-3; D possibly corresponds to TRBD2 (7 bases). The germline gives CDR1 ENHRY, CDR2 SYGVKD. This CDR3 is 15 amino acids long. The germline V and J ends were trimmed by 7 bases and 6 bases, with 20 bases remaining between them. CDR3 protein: CAIKGGARDVDTQYF. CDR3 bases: TGTGCCATCAAGGGGGGGGCTCGGGACGTTGATACGCAGTATTTT.

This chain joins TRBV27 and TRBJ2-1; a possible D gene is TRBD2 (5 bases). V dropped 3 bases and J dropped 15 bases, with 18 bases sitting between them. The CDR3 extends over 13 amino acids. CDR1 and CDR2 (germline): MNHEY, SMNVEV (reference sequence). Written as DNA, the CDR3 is TGTGCCAGCAGTTTCTTAGCGATACCCCATACGTTCTTC. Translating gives CASSFLAIPHTFF.

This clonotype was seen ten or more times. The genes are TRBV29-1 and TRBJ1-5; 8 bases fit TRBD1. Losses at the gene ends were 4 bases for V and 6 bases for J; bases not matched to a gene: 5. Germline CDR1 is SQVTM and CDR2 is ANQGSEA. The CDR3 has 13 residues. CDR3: CSVVQGAGQPQHF. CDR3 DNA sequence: TGCAGCGTTGTGCAGGGGGCGGGTCAGCCCCAGCATTTT.

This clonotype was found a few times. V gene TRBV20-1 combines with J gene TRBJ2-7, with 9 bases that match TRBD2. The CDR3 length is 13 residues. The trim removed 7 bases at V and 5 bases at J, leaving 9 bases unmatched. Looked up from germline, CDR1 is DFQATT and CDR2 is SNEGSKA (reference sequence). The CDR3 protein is CSGEREVGDEQYF. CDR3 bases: TGCAGTGGGGAGCGGGAGGTCGGTGACGAGCAGTACTTC.

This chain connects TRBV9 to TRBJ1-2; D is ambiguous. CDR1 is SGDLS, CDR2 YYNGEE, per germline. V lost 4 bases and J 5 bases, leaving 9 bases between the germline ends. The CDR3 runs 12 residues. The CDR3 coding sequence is TGTGCCAGCAGCCCCCTGAGGTATGGCTACACCTTC. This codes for CASSPLRYGYTF.

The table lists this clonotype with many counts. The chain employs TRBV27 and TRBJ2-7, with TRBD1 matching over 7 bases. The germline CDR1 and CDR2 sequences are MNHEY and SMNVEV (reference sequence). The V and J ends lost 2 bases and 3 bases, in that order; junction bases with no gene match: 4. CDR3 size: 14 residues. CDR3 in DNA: TGTGCCAGCAGTTTAACGACAGGGAACTACGAGCAGTACTTC. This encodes CASSLTTGNYEQYF.

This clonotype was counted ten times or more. The CDR3 DNA is TGTGCCAGCAGCATTGCCCAGGGGGGCTACACCTTC. Encoded protein: CASSIAQGGYTF. The chain has TRBV6-6 and TRBJ1-2, with a possible D match to TRBD1 (6 bases). V was trimmed by 6 bases and J by 8 bases, leaving 13 bases between them. CDR3 length: 12 amino acids. The V gene's germline CDR1 is MNHNY and CDR2 SVGAGI (reference sequence).

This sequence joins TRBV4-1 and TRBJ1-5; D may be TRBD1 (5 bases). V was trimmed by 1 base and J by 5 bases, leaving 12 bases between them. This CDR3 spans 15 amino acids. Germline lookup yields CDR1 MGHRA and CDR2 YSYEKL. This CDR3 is CASSQGIGGDQPQHF. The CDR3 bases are TGCGCCAGCAGCCAAGGGATAGGAGGGGATCAGCCCCAGCATTTT.

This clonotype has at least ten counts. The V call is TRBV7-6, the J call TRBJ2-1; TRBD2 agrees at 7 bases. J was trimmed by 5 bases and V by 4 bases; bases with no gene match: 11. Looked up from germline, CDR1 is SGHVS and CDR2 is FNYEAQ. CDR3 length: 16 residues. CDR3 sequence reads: CASSSSISGFDNEQFF. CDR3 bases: TGTGCCAGCAGCTCATCGATTAGCGGGTTCGACAATGAGCAGTTCTTC.

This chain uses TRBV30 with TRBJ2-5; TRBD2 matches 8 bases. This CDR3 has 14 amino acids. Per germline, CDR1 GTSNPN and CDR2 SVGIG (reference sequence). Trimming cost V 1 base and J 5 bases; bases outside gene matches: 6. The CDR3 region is CAWSATSVRETQYF. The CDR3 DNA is TGTGCCTGGAGTGCGACTAGCGTGAGGGAGACCCAGTACTTC.

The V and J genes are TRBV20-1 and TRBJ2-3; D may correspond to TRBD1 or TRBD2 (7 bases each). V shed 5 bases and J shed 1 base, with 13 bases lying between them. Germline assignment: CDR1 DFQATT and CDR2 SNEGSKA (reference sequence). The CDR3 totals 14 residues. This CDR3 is CSAWDSGGTDTQYF. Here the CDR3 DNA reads TGCAGTGCTTGGGACAGCGGGGGCACAGATACGCAGTATTTT.

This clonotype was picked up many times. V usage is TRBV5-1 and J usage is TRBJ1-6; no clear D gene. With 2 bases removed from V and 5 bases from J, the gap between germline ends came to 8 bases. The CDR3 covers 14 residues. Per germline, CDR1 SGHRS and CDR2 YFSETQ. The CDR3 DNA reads TGCGCCAGCAGCTTTTCAGATAATAATTCACCCCTCCACTTT. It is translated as CASSFSDNNSPLHF.

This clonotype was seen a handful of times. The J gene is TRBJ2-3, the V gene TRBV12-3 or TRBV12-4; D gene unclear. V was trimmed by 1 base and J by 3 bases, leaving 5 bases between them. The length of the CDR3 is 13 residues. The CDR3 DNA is TGTGCCAGCAGTTTAGTGGAGACAGATACGCAGTATTTT. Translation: CASSLVETDTQYF.

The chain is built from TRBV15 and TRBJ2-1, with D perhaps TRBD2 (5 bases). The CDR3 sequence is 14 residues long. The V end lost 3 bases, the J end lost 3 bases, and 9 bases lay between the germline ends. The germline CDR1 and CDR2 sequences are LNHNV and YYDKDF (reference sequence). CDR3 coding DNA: TGTGCCACCAGCAGGAGGGCAGGCTACAATGAGCAGTTCTTC. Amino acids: CATSRRAGYNEQFF.

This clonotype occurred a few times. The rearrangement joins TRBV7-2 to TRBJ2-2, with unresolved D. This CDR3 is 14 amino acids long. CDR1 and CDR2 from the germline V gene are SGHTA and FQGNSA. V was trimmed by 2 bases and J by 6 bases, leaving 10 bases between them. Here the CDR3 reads CASSLRSAAGELFF. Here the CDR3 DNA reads TGTGCCAGCAGCTTACGGTCTGCAGCCGGGGAGCTGTTTTTT.

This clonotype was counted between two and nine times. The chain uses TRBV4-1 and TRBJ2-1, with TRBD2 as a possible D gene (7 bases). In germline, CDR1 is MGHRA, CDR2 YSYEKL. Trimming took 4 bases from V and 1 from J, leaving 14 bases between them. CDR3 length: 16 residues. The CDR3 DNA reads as TGCGCCAGCAGCCGGGAGGGGGATTTTTCCTACAATGAGCAGTTCTTC. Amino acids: CASSREGDFSYNEQFF.

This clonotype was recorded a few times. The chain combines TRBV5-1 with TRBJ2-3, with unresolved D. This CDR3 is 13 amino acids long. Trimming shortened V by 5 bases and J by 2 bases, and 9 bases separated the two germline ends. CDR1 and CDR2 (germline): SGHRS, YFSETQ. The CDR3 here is CASRSPDTDTQYF. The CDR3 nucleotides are TGCGCCAGCAGATCCCCGGACACAGATACGCAGTATTTT.

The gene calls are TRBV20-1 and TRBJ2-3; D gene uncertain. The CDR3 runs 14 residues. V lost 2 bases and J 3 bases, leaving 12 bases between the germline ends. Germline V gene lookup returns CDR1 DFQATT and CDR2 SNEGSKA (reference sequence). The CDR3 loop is CSARRHYFTDTQYF. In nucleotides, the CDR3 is TGCAGTGCTAGACGGCACTACTTTACAGATACGCAGTATTTT.

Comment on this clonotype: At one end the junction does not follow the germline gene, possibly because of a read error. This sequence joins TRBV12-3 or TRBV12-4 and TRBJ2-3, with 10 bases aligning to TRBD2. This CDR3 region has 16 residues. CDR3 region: CATNTAMASGSIMMGF. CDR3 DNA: TGTGCCACTAACACCGCCATGGCTAGCGGGAGCATTATGATGGGGTTT.

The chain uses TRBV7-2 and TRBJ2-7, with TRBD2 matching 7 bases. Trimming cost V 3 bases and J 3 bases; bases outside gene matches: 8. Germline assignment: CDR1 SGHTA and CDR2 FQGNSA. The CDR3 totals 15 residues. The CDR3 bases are TGTGCCAGCAGCTTCAGCGGGAATGGCCTCTACGAGCAGTACTTC. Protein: CASSFSGNGLYEQYF.

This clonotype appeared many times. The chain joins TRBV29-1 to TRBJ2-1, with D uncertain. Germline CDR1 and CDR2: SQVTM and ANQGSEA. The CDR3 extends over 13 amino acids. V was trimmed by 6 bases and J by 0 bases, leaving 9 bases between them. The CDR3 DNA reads TGCAGCGTAGGACCCAGCTCCTACAATGAGCAGTTCTTC. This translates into CSVGPSSYNEQFF.

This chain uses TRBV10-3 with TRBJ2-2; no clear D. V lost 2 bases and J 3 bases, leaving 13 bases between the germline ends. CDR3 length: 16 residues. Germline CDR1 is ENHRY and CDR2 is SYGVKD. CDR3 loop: CAISEAGHEDTGELFF. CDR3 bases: TGTGCCATCAGTGAGGCAGGTCACGAGGACACCGGGGAGCTGTTTTTT.

The CDR3 loop reads CAWSGGQKAFF. The CDR3 nucleotides are TGTGCCTGGAGTGGAGGACAGAAAGCTTTCTTT. The chain employs TRBV30 and TRBJ1-1; D is possibly TRBD1 (6 bases). V gave up 1 base and J gave up 9 bases, with 9 bases separating them. The CDR3 covers 11 residues. Germline CDR1 is GTSNPN and CDR2 is SVGIG (reference sequence).